This T cell receptor beta chain was captured by sequencing in a study of regulatory T cells in long-lasting Graves disease. Overall study findings and caveats: Persistent disease samples used TRBV28, TRBJ1-2 and TRBJ2-5 preferentially.

The V gene's germline CDR1 is MNHEY and CDR2 SMNVEV (reference sequence). Between the trimmed V and J ends, which lost 5 bases and 4 bases, there was a span of 16 bases. CDR3 length: 15 residues. This clonotype was recorded at least ten times. Its target is unknown. Arm-PCR with iRepertoire HTBI primers amplified the CDR3 regions for these TCR beta libraries. TCRdb independently ran MiXCR on the multiplex PCR reads; one entry per CDR3 protein. The data show hundreds of thousands of distinct CDR3 sequences, with 15% seen just once and 22% held by the top ten. Regarding time point: newly diagnosed GD, antithyroid drugs for less than 3 months. RNA extracted from PBMCs served as the sequencing template.

The TCR was taken from a female donor with Graves disease. The chain joins TRBV27 to TRBJ2-3; D is perhaps TRBD2 (6 bases). The sequenced sample was peripheral blood mononuclear cells (PBMCs), obtained at new diagnosis, from a patient treated with antithyroid drugs. The CDR3 protein is CASSGWGDGPDTQYF. The CDR3 nucleotides are TGTGCCAGCAGTGGCTGGGGGGACGGCCCAGATACGCAGTATTTT.